One T cell receptor beta chain is described in this entry. The antigen is undetermined. These data come from a study of cytomegalovirus exposure and HLA in healthy donors. Trimming shortened V by 4 bases and J by 7 bases, and 15 bases separated the two germline ends. The length of the CDR3 is 14 residues. Germline CDR1 is SGHDT and CDR2 is YYEEEE. The PCR had 60 Vbeta and 13 Jbeta primers. The assay was immunoSEQ multiplex PCR, and TCRdb's table has in-frame clones only and misses some. Among 95,000 to 150,000 clones listed, about 75% were seen once. Points from the study as a whole: When analyzed later, the rates of TCR association showed variation by HLA locus, with DRB1 the most and HLA-C the fewest. A reported reduction in N-insertions relative to the 666-donor mean was seen in an Asian-associated ancestry cluster in a later analysis. With later analysis, a missense DCLRE1C variant became linked to TCR beta V- and J-gene trimming.

The V and J genes are TRBV5-6 and TRBJ2-1; D call uncertain. This receptor was taken from a man aged 55 to 70 in good health and CMV-seropositive. Source material: PBMCs. CDR3 DNA: TGTGCCAGCAGCCACTCTCGACCCGGGAATGAGCAGTTCTTC. Encoded protein: CASSHSRPGNEQFF.